This TCR beta chain was found in a study of T cell responses to AZD1222 COVID-19 vaccine. General study findings and limits: Clonal diversity was possibly underestimated, and the donors were mostly white British, with more females.

Concerning this clone: Its specificity is unknown.

Produced via immunoSEQ multiplex PCR; TCRdb's table is partial and in-frame only. The data contain around 150,000 clones, just under 95% of them singletons. The CDR3 is made up of 15 amino acids. Germline-derived CDR1 and CDR2 are SGHTA and FQGNSA. V was clipped by 1 base and J by 4 bases, with 11 bases between them. The chain employs TRBV7-2 and TRBJ1-3; maybe TRBD1 (5 bases). The source was peripheral blood, collected on day 0 of AZD1222 vaccination. The source is an adult in good health. The chain's CDR3 is CASSLESRAGNTIYF. CDR3 nucleotide sequence: TGTGCCAGCAGCTTAGAATCCAGGGCCGGAAACACCATATATTTT.